This T cell receptor beta chain is drawn from a study of early T cells in non-severe SARS-CoV-2 infection (dated by TCRdb to the early 2020s). Some background on the complete study: Because TCR sequencing relied on bulk RNA taken from unsorted whole blood, pairing of alpha and beta chains was not possible.

This clonotype came up many times. It has no known antigen specificity. Per-nucleotide qualities are absent, and no much larger clonotype sits a single base away. The study was a case-control design nested within a healthcare worker cohort in London, UK, with weekly nasopharyngeal swab PCR tests and blood sampling. Healthcare workers were recruited between 23 and 31 March 2020, during the week of the UK lockdown, and were followed weekly for up to roughly 15 weeks. Libraries were built with 5' RACE. The sequencing machine was a NextSeq 500. Unique molecular identifiers were attached to individual cDNA molecules in the TCR library protocol so that sequencing error and PCR bias could be corrected. Both TCR alpha and beta chains were sequenced, and tight co-correlation was observed between alpha and beta sequence abundances in each sample. Processing in the source paper ran as follows. Decombinator V4 was used to perform V gene, J gene and CDR3 annotation of TCR sequences. Expanded TCRs were defined as changing significantly between any two time points under a Poisson model with p below 0.0001. Abundances of TCRs were expressed as counts per million after normalisation to the total number of TCRs sequenced in each sample. VDJdb, accessed 1 November 2021, was searched for CMV, EBV and SARS-CoV-2 annotated TCRs, excluding TCRs annotated for multiple antigens. TCRdb itself trimmed the public reads at Q25 with fastp, ran MiXCR and retained productive beta chains. Each CDR3 protein appears once, grouped with its most common genes and DNA. TCRdb, not the authors, supplied the V and J calls. This sample is represented by 45,000 to 55,000 distinct CDR3 sequences; under 7.5% of them were singletons. The ten largest clonotypes hold approximately 4.1% of the sample.

The investigation overall reported the following: Matching against VDJdb was skewed toward anti-spike CD8 responses, likely underestimated virus-specific expansions, and missed private and CD4 specificities.

Specimen: whole blood. The sequence was collected from an adult who was a healthcare worker with PCR-confirmed SARS-CoV-2 infection or an uninfected control (not recorded which).

The encoded CDR3 is CASSLAWGNGNTEAFF. In nucleotides, the sequence is TGTGCCAGCAGCTTAGCTTGGGGGAATGGAAACACTGAAGCTTTCTTT. The chain uses TRBV7-2 and TRBJ1-1; the D region possibly corresponds to TRBD1 (5 bases align). Sequences SGHTA (CDR1) and FQGNSA (CDR2) are obtained from the germline V gene. V and J lose 0 bases and 2 bases, and a span of 13 bases separates them. Reading from cysteine to phenylalanine, the CDR3 counts 16 amino acids. The retained sequence is limited to the CDR3, 48 bases, with the frame set at the first base. Where the CDR3 stops, the reference TRBV7-2 and TRBJ1-1 genes take over; the full variable domain is GAGVSQSPSNKVTEKGKDVELRCDPISGHTALYWYRQSLGQGLEFLIYFQGNSAPDKSGLPSDRFSAERTGGSVSTLTIQRTQQEDSAVYLCASSLAWGNGNTEAFFGQGTRLTVV.